A selection of T cell receptor beta chains follows, all from one sample in a study of T cell responses to AZD1222 COVID-19 vaccine. Method: immunoSEQ multiplex PCR; TCRdb's copy keeps in-frame clones and lacks some. This sample has 150,000 or so clones, with roughly nine tenths found just once. The source was peripheral blood, collected after recovery from COVID-19. These receptor sequences come from an adult who had recovered from COVID-19. The CDR3 runs from the conserved cysteine through the conserved F or W. A D gene is named only where the DNA matches it firmly. Clone size is stated in some rows and not others, as once, few, many or a class when expanded.

v_gene	d_gene	j_gene	abundance	CDR3aa	CDR3nt
TRBV7-2	TRBD1	TRBJ1-4	.	CASSLSAGGSATNEKLFF	TGTGCCAGCAGCTTAAGTGCAGGGGGCTCTGCAACTAATGAAAAACTGTTTTTT
TRBV28	.	TRBJ1-6	.	CASSLNPGSLGVPLHF	TGTGCCAGCAGTTTAAATCCAGGGTCCCTGGGGGTACCCCTCCACTTT
TRBV28	.	TRBJ1-1	.	CASRARFLNTEAFF	TGTGCCAGCAGGGCACGCTTCTTGAACACTGAAGCTTTCTTT
TRBV11-2	.	TRBJ2-2	once	CASSSFGLSDGELFF	TGTGCCAGCAGCTCCTTCGGACTGTCCGACGGGGAGCTGTTTTTT
TRBV2	.	TRBJ1-4	.	CASSEAYGGGEKLFF	TGTGCCAGCAGTGAAGCCTACGGGGGCGGTGAAAAACTGTTTTTT
TRBV28	TRBD1	TRBJ2-7	.	CASSKTGISSYEQYF	TGTGCCAGCAGTAAGACAGGGATTAGCTCCTACGAGCAGTACTTC
TRBV2	TRBD1	TRBJ1-6	.	CASSVGTGATLHF	TGTGCCAGCAGTGTCGGGACAGGGGCCACCCTCCACTTT
TRBV12-3/TRBV12-4	TRBD1	TRBJ2-5	once	CASSRGSETQYF	TGTGCCAGCAGCAGGGGGTCGGAGACCCAGTACTTC
TRBV7-2	TRBD1	TRBJ1-1	.	CASSLDRGTEAFF	TGTGCCAGCAGCTTAGACAGGGGCACTGAAGCTTTCTTT
TRBV15	TRBD2	TRBJ2-7	.	CATSRDRPGLAGGGEQYF	TGTGCCACCAGCAGAGATCGCCCGGGACTAGCGGGAGGAGGCGAGCAGTACTTC
TRBV7-2	.	TRBJ1-2	.	CASSVVTLGRRGYTF	TGTGCCAGCAGTGTTGTCACATTGGGACGTCGGGGCTACACCTTC
TRBV3-1/TRBV3-2	.	TRBJ1-4	once	CASSPTGIEGEKLFF	TGTGCCAGCTCACCCACAGGGATAGAGGGTGAAAAACTGTTTTTT
TRBV5-8	.	TRBJ1-4	once	CASSPFSGPNEKLFF	TGTGCCAGCAGCCCATTTTCCGGACCTAATGAAAAACTGTTTTTT
TRBV18	.	TRBJ1-4	.	CASSPRGAQGEKLFF	TGTGCCAGCTCACCCCGGGGCGCCCAGGGGGAAAAACTGTTTTTT
TRBV2	.	TRBJ1-3	once	CASSESGRYGNTIYF	TGTGCCAGCAGTGAAAGTGGGCGGTATGGAAACACCATATATTTT
TRBV4-2	.	TRBJ1-4	once	CASSQDLYQSSGTFIF	TGTGCCAGCAGCCAAGATCTATATCAGAGCTCCGGGACATTTATTTTT
TRBV9	.	TRBJ2-3	.	CASSFREASTDTQYF	TGTGCCAGCAGTTTTAGGGAGGCTAGCACAGATACGCAGTATTTT
TRBV5-1	TRBD2	TRBJ2-3	.	CASSPDPQRGGGTDTQYF	TGCGCCAGCAGCCCGGATCCCCAGCGGGGGGGCGGCACAGATACGCAGTATTTT
TRBV5-6	.	TRBJ1-5	.	CASSSYSNQPQHF	TGTGCCAGCAGCTCATATAGCAATCAGCCCCAGCATTTT
TRBV5-1	.	TRBJ1-1	.	CASSLEGPGPTTEAFF	TGCGCCAGCAGCTTGGAAGGACCGGGACCGACCACTGAAGCTTTCTTT
TRBV5-1	.	TRBJ1-2	.	CASSLRSAPTNYGYTF	TGCGCCAGCAGCTTACGCTCGGCACCCACGAATTATGGCTACACCTTC
TRBV6-6	.	TRBJ1-2	.	CASSEDRGNNYGYTF	TGTGCCAGCAGTGAGGACAGAGGGAATAACTATGGCTACACCTTC
TRBV28	.	TRBJ2-7	.	CASSFVGQQYF	TGTGCCAGCAGTTTCGTGGGGCAGCAGTACTTC
TRBV2	.	TRBJ2-7	.	CASSEARGEQYF	TGTGCCAGCAGTGAAGCCAGGGGCGAGCAGTACTTC
TRBV5-1	.	TRBJ1-3	few	CASSASDTFRGTIYF	TGCGCCAGCAGCGCTTCTGACACGTTTCGAGGCACCATATATTTT
TRBV5-1	TRBD1	TRBJ1-4	.	CASSLGAGGNEKLFF	TGCGCCAGCAGCTTGGGGGCAGGGGGCAACGAAAAACTGTTTTTT
TRBV27	.	TRBJ1-6	.	CASSLGDAYSPLHF	TGTGCCAGCAGCCTGGGGGATGCCTATTCACCCCTCCACTTT
TRBV7-2	.	TRBJ2-1	.	CASSFTRNAYNEQFF	TGTGCCAGCAGTTTCACTAGGAACGCCTACAATGAGCAGTTCTTC
TRBV9	.	TRBJ1-3	.	CASSSQMTSGNTIYF	TGTGCCAGCAGCTCCCAAATGACCTCTGGAAACACCATATATTTT
TRBV6-5	.	TRBJ1-5	.	CASSSAGDHQPQHF	TGTGCCAGCAGTTCCGCAGGGGACCATCAGCCCCAGCATTTT
TRBV5-6	.	TRBJ2-3	once	CASSSEWAEESTDTQYF	TGTGCCAGCAGCTCCGAATGGGCCGAAGAAAGCACAGATACGCAGTATTTT
TRBV18	.	TRBJ1-1	few	CASSPGQLNTEAFF	TGTGCCAGCTCACCAGGACAGCTGAACACTGAAGCTTTCTTT
TRBV5-1	.	TRBJ1-1	.	CASSLRLGGRGTEAFF	TGCGCCAGCAGCTTACGGCTCGGGGGGCGTGGGACTGAAGCTTTCTTT
TRBV3-1/TRBV3-2	.	TRBJ2-2	.	CASSPREETGRTGELFF	TGTGCCAGCAGCCCCCGTGAGGAAACAGGGCGCACCGGGGAGCTGTTTTTT
TRBV10-3	.	TRBJ2-1	few	CAIRRDPYNEQFF	TGTGCCATCAGGCGGGACCCCTACAATGAGCAGTTCTTC
TRBV7-2	.	TRBJ1-1	.	CASSLNGAGGTEAFF	TGTGCCAGCAGCTTAAACGGGGCGGGGGGCACTGAAGCTTTCTTT
TRBV7-8	.	TRBJ1-1	.	CASSYRDGRAAFF	TGTGCCAGCAGCTACAGGGACGGCCGGGCCGCTTTCTTT
TRBV2	TRBD1	TRBJ2-7	.	CASRKGDRAHEQYF	TGTGCCAGCAGGAAGGGGGACAGGGCCCACGAGCAGTACTTC
TRBV27	TRBD2	TRBJ2-5	.	CASSLGGPGETQYF	TGTGCCAGCAGTTTGGGAGGGCCGGGTGAGACCCAGTACTTC
TRBV4-2	.	TRBJ1-5	.	CASSHGEDSLQPQHF	TGTGCCAGCAGCCACGGGGAGGACAGTCTGCAGCCCCAGCATTTT
TRBV3-1/TRBV3-2	.	TRBJ1-1	few	CASSAAGYTEAFF	TGTGCCAGCAGCGCGGCCGGTTACACTGAAGCTTTCTTT
TRBV7-2	.	TRBJ2-7	.	CASSSTMTQYF	TGTGCCAGCAGCTCCACCATGACGCAGTACTTC
TRBV19	.	TRBJ2-7	.	CASSEWRTAGYEQYF	TGTGCCAGTAGTGAGTGGAGGACTGCAGGCTACGAGCAGTACTTC
TRBV27	.	TRBJ2-3	.	CASSLDASWGTDTQYF	TGTGCCAGCAGTTTAGATGCTAGCTGGGGCACAGATACGCAGTATTTT
TRBV5-4	TRBD1	TRBJ1-3	.	CASFNLQGTSSGNTIYF	TGTGCCAGCTTTAACTTACAGGGGACCAGCTCTGGAAACACCATATATTTT
TRBV12-3/TRBV12-4	.	TRBJ1-1	.	CASSFQGSTEAFF	TGTGCCAGCAGTTTTCAGGGGAGCACTGAAGCTTTCTTT
TRBV20-1	.	TRBJ1-1	.	CRGARGTEAFF	TGCAGGGGGGCCAGGGGAACTGAAGCTTTCTTT
TRBV6-2/TRBV6-3	TRBD1	TRBJ1-2	.	CASSYSTGGANYGYTF	TGTGCCAGCAGTTACTCGACAGGGGGTGCTAACTATGGCTACACCTTC
TRBV18	TRBD2	TRBJ2-5	few	CASSPAGVQETQYF	TGTGCCAGCTCACCCGCGGGGGTCCAAGAGACCCAGTACTTC
TRBV7-2	.	TRBJ1-5	.	CASSLDSANQPQHF	TGTGCCAGCAGCTTGGACAGTGCCAATCAGCCCCAGCATTTT
TRBV6-5	.	TRBJ1-2	.	CASSYDRVSGGYTF	TGTGCCAGCAGTTACGATAGGGTTTCTGGTGGCTACACCTTC
TRBV7-9	TRBD2	TRBJ2-7	.	CASSLATGTSGRKRYEQYF	TGTGCCAGCAGCTTAGCAACCGGGACTAGCGGGAGGAAAAGGTACGAGCAGTACTTC
TRBV19	.	TRBJ1-2	.	CASSMRGEWKYGYTF	TGTGCCAGTAGTATGAGGGGGGAATGGAAGTATGGCTACACCTTC
TRBV5-5	.	TRBJ2-6	.	CASSPLQGSINSGANVLTF	TGTGCCAGCAGCCCTTTACAGGGTTCCATTAACTCTGGGGCCAACGTCCTGACTTTC